This T cell receptor beta chain came from a study of lymphopenia after photon versus proton radiotherapy. V was pared by 6 bases and J by 5 bases, with 6 bases of the junction left unmatched. The germline V gene encodes CDR1 MNHEY and CDR2 SVGAGI. The CDR3 is 15 amino acids. Data came from immunoSEQ multiplex PCR; TCRdb stores just in-frame clones and leaves some out. The profile shows 15,000 to 20,000 clones, less than 90% of them singletons. The gene calls are TRBV6-5 and TRBJ2-2; 10 nucleotides match TRBD1. This clonotype originated in a woman aged 60-75 years with cholangiocarcinoma. Some clones in this sample may be carry-over from other donors' samples. The material was peripheral blood, obtained from a patient treated with proton-based radiotherapy. The CDR3 is CASRRDRGGTGELFF. CDR3 DNA: TGTGCCAGCAGACGGGACAGGGGAGGGACCGGGGAGCTGTTTTTT.